The present entry profiles one T cell receptor beta chain with its context. The antigen is unknown. The data originate from a study of CD8+ T cells in alopecia areata. Collected material from alopecia areata patients comprised lesional scalp punch biopsies and peripheral blood. Following RNA extraction, reverse transcription yielded cDNA that acted as the sequencing template. Data came from immunoSEQ multiplex PCR; TCRdb stores just in-frame clones and leaves some out. The sample lists about 120,000 clones, roughly 50% seen once, with roughly a tenth in the top ten. Overall study findings and caveats: When scalp samples are sequenced, resident alphabeta T cells of normal skin are also captured. Clonality in lesional scalp, especially alopecia totalis/universalis, exceeded that of normal scalp.

This TCR came from a human donor with alopecia areata. Sequencing was done on a sample of NKG2D-low CD8+ T cells sorted from blood.

In nucleotides, the CDR3 is TGTGCCAGCAGTCCGGACCTGTACAATGAGCAGTTCTTC. It encodes CASSPDLYNEQFF. The chain uses TRBV28 and TRBJ2-1; no reliable D call. The CDR3 has 13 amino acids. The ends were cut back, 5 bases at V and 4 bases at J, with 9 bases in the middle. Germline V lookup: CDR1 MDHEN, CDR2 SYDVKM.